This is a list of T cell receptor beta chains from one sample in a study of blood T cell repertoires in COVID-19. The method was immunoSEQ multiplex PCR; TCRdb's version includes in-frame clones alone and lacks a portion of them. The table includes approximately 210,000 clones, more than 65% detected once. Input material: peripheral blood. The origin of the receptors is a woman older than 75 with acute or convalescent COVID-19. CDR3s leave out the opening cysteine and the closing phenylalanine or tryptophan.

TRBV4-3 ASSQGQGPWELF
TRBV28 ASGSYQPQH
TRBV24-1 ATSDPGGGRGETQY
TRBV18 ASSSRENTGELF
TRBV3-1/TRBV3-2 ASSQDRGSYNEQF
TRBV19 ASSITGGGYGYT
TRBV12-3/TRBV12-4 ASQFLQGGEQY
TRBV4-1 ASSHVANNEKLF
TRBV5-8 ASSDQGAPRETQY
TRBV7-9 ASSLARGNTEAF